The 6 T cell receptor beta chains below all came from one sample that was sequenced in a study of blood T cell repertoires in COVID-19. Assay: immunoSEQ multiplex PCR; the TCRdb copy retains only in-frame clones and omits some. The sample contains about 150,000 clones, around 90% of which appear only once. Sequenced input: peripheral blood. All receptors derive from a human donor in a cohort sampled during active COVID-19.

The CDR3 bases are TGTGCCATCAGTCCCGGGACTAGCGGGGCTCGTGAGACCCAGTACTTC. As protein: CAISPGTSGARETQYF. The chain carries TRBV10-3 and TRBJ2-5; 13 nucleotides agree with TRBD2. CDR1 and CDR2 from the germline V gene are ENHRY and SYGVKD. This CDR3 is 16 amino acids long. Trimming took 5 bases from V and 5 from J; bases not matched to a gene: 8.

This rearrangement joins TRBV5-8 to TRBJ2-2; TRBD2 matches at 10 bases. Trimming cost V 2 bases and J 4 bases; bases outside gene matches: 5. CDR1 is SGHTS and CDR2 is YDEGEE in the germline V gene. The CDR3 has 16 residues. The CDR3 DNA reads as TGTGCCAGCAGCTTAGGAGCGGGAGGGCCCACCGGGGAGCTGTTTTTT. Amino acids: CASSLGAGGPTGELFF.

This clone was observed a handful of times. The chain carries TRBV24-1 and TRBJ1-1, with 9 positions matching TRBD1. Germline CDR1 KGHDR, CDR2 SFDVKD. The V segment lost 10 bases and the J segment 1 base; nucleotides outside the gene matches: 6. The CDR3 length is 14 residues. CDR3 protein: CATGAGQGNTEAFF. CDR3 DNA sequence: TGTGCCACGGGAGCGGGACAGGGGAACACTGAAGCTTTCTTT.

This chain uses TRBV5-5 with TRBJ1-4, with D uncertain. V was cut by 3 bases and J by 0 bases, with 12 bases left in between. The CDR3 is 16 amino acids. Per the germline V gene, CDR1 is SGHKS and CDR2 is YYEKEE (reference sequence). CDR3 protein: CASSSRSGATNEKLFF. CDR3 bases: TGTGCCAGCAGCTCTAGGTCGGGTGCAACTAATGAAAAACTGTTTTTT. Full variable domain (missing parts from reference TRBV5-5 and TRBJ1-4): DAGVTQSPTHLIKTRGQQVTLRCSPISGHKSVSWYQQVLGQGPQFIFQYYEKEERGRGNFPDRFSARQFPNYSSELNVNALLLGDSALYLCASSSRSGATNEKLFFGSGTQLSVL.

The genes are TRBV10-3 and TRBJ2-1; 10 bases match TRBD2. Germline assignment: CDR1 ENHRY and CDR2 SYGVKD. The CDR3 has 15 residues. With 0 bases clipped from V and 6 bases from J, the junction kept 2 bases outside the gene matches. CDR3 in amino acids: CAISESQRGGNEQFF. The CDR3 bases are TGTGCCATCAGTGAGTCCCAGCGGGGGGGCAATGAGCAGTTCTTC.

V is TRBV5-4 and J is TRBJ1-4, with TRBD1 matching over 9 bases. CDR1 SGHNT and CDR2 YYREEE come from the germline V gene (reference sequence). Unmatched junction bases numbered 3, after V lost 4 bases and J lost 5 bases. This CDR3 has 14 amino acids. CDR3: CASSLGTGNEKLFF. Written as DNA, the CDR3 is TGTGCCAGCAGCCTGGGGACAGGGAATGAAAAACTGTTTTTT.